A single T cell receptor beta chain is shown here with its context. The antigen is not known. The data derive from a study of OX40 agonist ivuxolimab in advanced cancers. Study-level results: Within 6 weeks, CD4+ and CD8+ blood T cells expanded clonally at 0.1 to 3.0 mg/kg.

Here immunoSEQ multiplex PCR was the method, and the copy in TCRdb shows in-frame clones only, minus some. The sample lists approximately 84,000 clones; approximately 89% were seen once. The V and J ends lost 1 base and 4 bases respectively, with 11 bases between them. CDR3 length: 15 amino acids. CDR1 is LNHDA, CDR2 SQIVND, per germline (reference sequence). This receptor was obtained from an adult with an advanced solid tumor such as melanoma, head and neck, liver or kidney cancer. The V call is TRBV19, the J call TRBJ2-1, with D possibly matching TRBD2 (6 bases). The material sequenced was CD4+ or CD8+ T cells sorted from blood, taken in a trial of the OX40 agonist ivuxolimab. This chain's CDR3 is CASSIALALYNEQFF. CDR3 nucleotide sequence: TGTGCCAGTAGTATAGCCCTAGCGTTGTACAATGAGCAGTTCTTC.